Below are 23 T cell receptor beta chains sequenced from a single sample in a study of shared clonotypes between healthy human individuals. The assay was immunoSEQ multiplex PCR, and TCRdb's table has in-frame clones only and misses some. Among a few million clones listed, around 90% were seen once. The specimen sequenced was naive CD4+ T cells from PBMCs. As for subset: CD45RA+ positively selected. The source of these receptors is a young man in good health. Some clones in this sample may be carry-over from other donors' samples.

The genes are TRBV27 and TRBJ2-1; 8 nucleotides agree with TRBD2. Germline V gives CDR1 MNHEY, CDR2 SMNVEV (reference sequence). The CDR3 loop spans 16 amino acids. The ends lost 5 bases at V and 5 bases at J; junction bases unmatched: 11. CDR3 loop: CASSQKPGGRDNEQFF. DNA for the CDR3: TGTGCCAGCAGTCAAAAACCGGGGGGGCGGGACAATGAGCAGTTCTTC.

The chain carries TRBV29-1 and TRBJ2-1; D might be TRBD2 (5 bases). The CDR3 loop spans 13 amino acids. Germline V gene sequence: CDR1 SQVTM, CDR2 ANQGSEA. V shed 7 bases and J shed 5 bases, with 15 bases lying between them. The CDR3 DNA follows: TGCAGCGCCAATAACGGAGGCAACAATGAGCAGTTCTTC. This sequence encodes CSANNGGNNEQFF.

V usage is TRBV4-1 and J usage is TRBJ1-4; D gene ambiguous. CDR3 length: 13 amino acids. CDR1 is MGHRA, CDR2 YSYEKL, per germline. V shed 2 bases and J shed 8 bases, with 9 bases lying between them. The CDR3 spells CASSQFPSEKLFF. The CDR3, as DNA: TGCGCCAGCAGCCAATTTCCCTCGGAAAAACTGTTTTTT.

This sequence joins TRBV2 and TRBJ1-4, with D perhaps TRBD1 (6 bases). V was shortened by 7 bases and J by 5 bases, with 20 bases between the two germline ends. Germline V gene lookup returns CDR1 SNHLY and CDR2 FYNNEI. The CDR3 has 16 residues. CDR3 in DNA: TGTGCCAGCAAGGTCTGGCAGGCAGGGGAGAATGAAAAACTGTTTTTT. Its protein is CASKVWQAGENEKLFF.

The chain is built from TRBV10-3 and TRBJ2-1; 10 bases align to TRBD2. The CDR3 has 16 residues. In germline, CDR1 is ENHRY, CDR2 SYGVKD. V trimming: 2 bases; J trimming: 0 bases; junction bases outside the gene matches: 1. CDR3 protein: CAISESGGVSYNEQFF. The CDR3 nucleotides are TGTGCCATCAGTGAGAGCGGGGGGGTCTCCTACAATGAGCAGTTCTTC.

This chain connects TRBV2 to TRBJ2-3; 8 bases are shared with TRBD2. This CDR3 spans 15 amino acids. The J segment lost 1 base and the V segment lost 5 bases, leaving 5 bases of the junction unmatched. The germline CDR1 and CDR2 sequences are SNHLY and FYNNEI. CDR3 region: CASSTGTRGTDTQYF. Here the CDR3 DNA reads TGTGCCAGCAGTACCGGGACTAGAGGCACAGATACGCAGTATTTT.

This clone was counted a single time. Other DNA variants within this sample encode the same CDR3. This sequence joins TRBV28 and TRBJ1-4, with D uncertain. Trimming removed 1 base at V and 0 bases at J, with 6 bases between. CDR1 and CDR2 (germline): MDHEN, SYDVKM. There are 15 residues in the CDR3. The CDR3 DNA is TGTGCCAGCAGTTTATCCGGTGCAACTAATGAAAAACTGTTTTTT. Translating it yields CASSLSGATNEKLFF.

This rearrangement joins TRBV29-1 to TRBJ2-5; D uncertain. V was trimmed by 6 bases and J by 3 bases, leaving 14 bases between them. The CDR3 is made up of 13 amino acids. Germline CDR1 is SQVTM and CDR2 is ANQGSEA. CDR3 residues: CSVSGSLEETQYF. The CDR3 DNA is TGCAGCGTATCGGGCAGCCTAGAAGAGACCCAGTACTTC.

The V and J genes are TRBV6-6 and TRBJ1-2; D is ambiguous. Germline V gene data show CDR1 as MNHNY and CDR2 as SVGAGI (reference sequence). Between the trimmed V and J ends, which lost 2 bases and 8 bases, there was a span of 12 bases. CDR3 length: 13 residues. In DNA, the CDR3 is TGTGCCAGCAGTTACCGGCCGGGAGACGGCTACACCTTC. It translates to CASSYRPGDGYTF.

The V gene is TRBV11-1, the J gene TRBJ2-4; the match to TRBD2 covers 9 bases. This CDR3 comprises 15 residues. V gave up 5 bases and J gave up 9 bases; unmatched junction bases: 11. The germline V gene has CDR1 SGHAT and CDR2 FQDESV (reference sequence). CDR3 in DNA: TGTGCCAGCAGCCCTAGCGGGACAATTGGAGGCATTCAGTACTTC. Its protein product is CASSPSGTIGGIQYF. Complete variable domain (other parts from reference TRBV11-1 and TRBJ2-4): EAEVAQSPRYKITEKSQAVAFWCDPISGHATLYWYRQILGQGPELLVQFQDESVVDDSQLPKDRFSAERLKGVDSTLKIQPAELGDSAMYLCASSPSGTIGGIQYFGAGTRLSVL.

On this clone itself: Other nucleotide sequences in the sample specify the same CDR3. The V and J genes are TRBV5-1 and TRBJ2-5, with TRBD1 identical over 9 bases. Trimming cost V 0 bases and J 2 bases; bases outside gene matches: 5. The CDR3 is 16 amino acids. Germline CDR1 is SGHRS and CDR2 is YFSETQ. In nucleotides, the CDR3 is TGCGCCAGCAGCTTGGGAGGGACAGGGCTTCAAGAGACCCAGTACTTC. Translating it yields CASSLGGTGLQETQYF. Using reference TRBV5-1 and TRBJ2-5 for the parts outside the CDR3, the full variable domain is KAGVTQTPRYLIKTRGQQVTLSCSPISGHRSVSWYQQTPGQGLQFLFEYFSETQRNKGNFPGRFSGRQFSNSRSEMNVSTLELGDSALYLCASSLGGTGLQETQYFGPGTRLLVL.

V is TRBV28 and J is TRBJ1-1, with D perhaps TRBD1 (6 bases). V shed 2 bases and J shed 0 bases, with 16 bases lying between them. Germline V gene data show CDR1 as MDHEN and CDR2 as SYDVKM. The CDR3 is made up of 17 amino acids. In nucleotides, the CDR3 is TGTGCCAGCAGTTTAAGCACCCCAACAGGGCTGAACACTGAAGCTTTCTTT. Encoded protein: CASSLSTPTGLNTEAFF.

V is TRBV7-9 and J is TRBJ1-5, with D maybe TRBD1 (5 bases). CDR1 is SEHNR, CDR2 FQNEAQ, per germline (reference sequence). Trimming removed 4 bases from V and 2 bases from J, with 21 bases in between. The CDR3 totals 18 residues. The CDR3 protein is CASSWDPVGVGGNQPQHF. CDR3 bases: TGTGCCAGCAGCTGGGACCCGGTCGGGGTAGGTGGCAATCAGCCCCAGCATTTT.

The gene calls are TRBV6-1 and TRBJ1-5, with D perhaps matching TRBD1 (6 bases). V was shortened by 4 bases and J by 0 bases, with 13 bases between the two germline ends. Germline lookup yields CDR1 MNHNS and CDR2 SASEGT. CDR3 length equals 16 residues. The chain's CDR3 is CASSVRGGYSNQPQHF. Here the CDR3 DNA reads TGTGCCAGCAGTGTCAGGGGTGGGTATAGCAATCAGCCCCAGCATTTT.

This chain connects TRBV29-1 to TRBJ2-5, with D tentatively TRBD2 (5 bases). The germline V gene encodes CDR1 SQVTM and CDR2 ANQGSEA. The germline V and J ends were trimmed by 7 bases and 5 bases, with 14 bases remaining between them. The CDR3 runs to 12 residues. The CDR3 DNA is TGCAGCGCCCGAACGTCGGGGGAGACCCAGTACTTC. It specifies CSARTSGETQYF.

This chain links TRBV5-1 with TRBJ2-1; TRBD2 matches at 7 bases. The CDR3 spans 16 residues. Germline loops: CDR1 SGHRS, CDR2 YFSETQ. V shed 0 bases, J shed 6 bases, and the junction held 9 bases outside the gene matches. The CDR3 region is CASSLERTRVINEQFF. The CDR3 DNA follows: TGCGCCAGCAGCTTGGAACGGACTAGGGTGATCAATGAGCAGTTCTTC.

The chain uses TRBV5-1 and TRBJ2-7; unclear D gene. There are 17 residues in the CDR3. The V end was cut by 2 bases, the J end by 0 bases, with 18 bases between. Germline V gives CDR1 SGHRS, CDR2 YFSETQ. This CDR3 reads CASSFSVFGSGSYEQYF. The CDR3 bases are TGCGCCAGCAGCTTCTCTGTCTTCGGCTCGGGCTCCTACGAGCAGTACTTC. Supplemented by reference TRBV5-1 and TRBJ2-7, the full variable domain reads KAGVTQTPRYLIKTRGQQVTLSCSPISGHRSVSWYQQTPGQGLQFLFEYFSETQRNKGNFPGRFSGRQFSNSRSEMNVSTLELGDSALYLCASSFSVFGSGSYEQYFGPGTRLTVT.

The chain has TRBV28 and TRBJ1-2; possible D gene TRBD1, 5 bases. The V and J ends lost 6 bases and 4 bases respectively, with 15 bases between them. CDR3 size: 14 residues. CDR1 is MDHEN and CDR2 is SYDVKM in the germline V gene. The DNA of the CDR3 is TGTGCCAGCAGCCGCGACCGTGGGGGCTATGGCTACACCTTC. It encodes CASSRDRGGYGYTF.

The chain links TRBV19 to TRBJ2-7; D perhaps matches TRBD2 (6 bases). The CDR3 is made up of 15 amino acids. Germline V gene lookup returns CDR1 LNHDA and CDR2 SQIVND (reference sequence). V was pared by 8 bases and J by 0 bases, with 17 bases between. CDR3 nucleotide sequence: TGTGCCAGTCGAGCCCCACTAGCAAACTCCTACGAGCAGTACTTC. Its protein product is CASRAPLANSYEQYF.

The chain uses TRBV28 and TRBJ1-3; D call uncertain. CDR3 length: 15 amino acids. V dropped 5 bases and J dropped 8 bases, with 19 bases sitting between them. In germline, CDR1 is MDHEN, CDR2 SYDVKM. The CDR3 coding sequence is TGTGCCAGCAGTCTTGACCGGATTCGGATAGACACCATATATTTT. It yields the protein CASSLDRIRIDTIYF.

The chain carries TRBV7-3 and TRBJ1-1; tentatively, D is TRBD1 (6 bases). V lost 1 base to trimming and J lost 3 bases, with 12 bases between them. Germline CDR1 and CDR2: SGHTA and FQGTGA. CDR3 length: 15 residues. The CDR3 sequence is CASSLKGGADTEAFF. CDR3 bases: TGTGCCAGCAGCTTAAAGGGGGGCGCCGACACTGAAGCTTTCTTT.

This clone was observed once. This chain connects TRBV7-2 to TRBJ2-7, with 10 bases fitting TRBD2. The CDR3 runs 16 residues. Trimming cost V 5 bases and J 6 bases; bases outside gene matches: 13. Per the germline V gene, CDR1 is SGHTA and CDR2 is FQGNSA. CDR3 in DNA: TGTGCCAGCAGCCCGCTAGCGGGAGATTGGGTTGGCGAGCAGTACTTC. Translating gives CASSPLAGDWVGEQYF.

V usage is TRBV28 and J usage is TRBJ1-4; a possible D gene is TRBD1 (5 bases). Germline V gives CDR1 MDHEN, CDR2 SYDVKM. The CDR3 has 13 amino acids. The V gene lost 11 bases and the J gene lost 2 bases, with 12 bases spanning the gap. In nucleotides, the CDR3 is TGTGCCGGGGCGCAGCCGACTAATGAAAAACTGTTTTTT. Protein: CAGAQPTNEKLFF.